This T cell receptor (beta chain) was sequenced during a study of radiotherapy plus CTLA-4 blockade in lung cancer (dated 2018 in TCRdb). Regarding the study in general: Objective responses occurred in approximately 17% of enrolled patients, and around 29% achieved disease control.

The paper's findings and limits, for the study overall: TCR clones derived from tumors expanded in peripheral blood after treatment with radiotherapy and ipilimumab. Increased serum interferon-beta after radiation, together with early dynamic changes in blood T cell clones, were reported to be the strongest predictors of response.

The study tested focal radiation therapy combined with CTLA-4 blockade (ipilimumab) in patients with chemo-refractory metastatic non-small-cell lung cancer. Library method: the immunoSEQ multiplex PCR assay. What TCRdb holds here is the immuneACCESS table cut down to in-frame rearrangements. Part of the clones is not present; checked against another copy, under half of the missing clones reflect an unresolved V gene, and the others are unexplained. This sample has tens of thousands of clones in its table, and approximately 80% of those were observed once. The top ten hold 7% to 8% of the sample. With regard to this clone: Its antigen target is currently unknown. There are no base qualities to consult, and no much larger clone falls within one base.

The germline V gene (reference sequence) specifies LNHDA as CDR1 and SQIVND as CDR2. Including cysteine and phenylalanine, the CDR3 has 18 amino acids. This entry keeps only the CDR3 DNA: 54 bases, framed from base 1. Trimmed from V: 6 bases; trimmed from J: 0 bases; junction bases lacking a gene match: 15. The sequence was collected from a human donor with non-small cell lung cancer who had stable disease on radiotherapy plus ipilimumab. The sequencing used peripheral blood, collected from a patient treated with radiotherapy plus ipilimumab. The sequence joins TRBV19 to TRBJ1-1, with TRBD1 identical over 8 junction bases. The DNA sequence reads TGTGCCAGTAGAAATGGACAGGGCTTATTCCGGATGAACACTGAAGCTTTCTTT. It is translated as CASRNGQGLFRMNTEAFF.